A selection of T cell receptor beta chains follows, all from one sample in a study of T cells in Graves' hyperthyroidism and ophthalmopathy. MiXCR, applied by TCRdb to the multiplex PCR reads, yields one record per CDR3 protein. The sample records about 350,000 distinct CDR3 sequences, approximately 13% being singletons. The sequenced sample was blood. The receptors stem from a woman in her 30s with Graves' hyperthyroidism. Both conserved end residues are part of each CDR3. The D gene is left open where the match is weak. Not all rows give a size; the values are once, few, many and, for expanded clones, a class.

J | V | size | D | CDR3 | DNA
TRBJ1-4 | TRBV6-1 | NA | NA | CASRLGRWGEKLFF | TGTGCCAGCCGATTGGGGAGGTGGGGTGAAAAACTGTTTTTT
TRBJ2-1 | TRBV7-2 | many | NA | CASSLTGGYNEQFF | TGTGCCAGCAGCTTAACAGGAGGCTACAATGAGCAGTTCTTC
TRBJ2-6 | TRBV7-9 | NA | TRBD1 | CASSLWGQGSGANVLTF | TGTGCCAGCAGCTTGTGGGGACAGGGGTCCGGGGCCAACGTCCTGACTTTC
TRBJ2-3 | TRBV9 | few | TRBD2 | CASRPGLAGDTQYF | TGTGCCAGCAGGCCGGGACTAGCGGGAGATACGCAGTATTTT
TRBJ1-4 | TRBV30 | many | NA | CAYLPRATNEKLFF | TGTGCGTACCTTCCGAGGGCAACTAATGAAAAACTGTTTTTT
TRBJ1-5 | TRBV12-3/TRBV12-4 | many | TRBD1 | CASSRQGAGNQPQHF | TGTGCCAGCAGTAGACAGGGGGCCGGTAATCAGCCCCAGCATTTT
TRBJ2-3 | TRBV9 | NA | TRBD2 | CASSVALAGPRSGPDTQYF | TGTGCCAGCAGCGTAGCCCTAGCGGGGCCCCGCTCCGGCCCAGATACGCAGTATTTT
TRBJ2-2 | TRBV28 | many | NA | CASTSQHLPNAGELFF | TGTGCCAGCACCTCTCAGCACCTTCCGAACGCCGGGGAGCTGTTTTTT
TRBJ2-1 | TRBV30 | NA | NA | CAWTLGGPRGEQFF | TGTGCCTGGACCTTGGGGGGACCGAGGGGTGAGCAGTTCTTC
TRBJ2-3 | TRBV6-1 | NA | NA | CASIRGGGEDTQYF | TGTGCCAGCATTAGGGGGGGGGGCGAAGATACGCAGTATTTT